This TCR beta chain was recovered during a study of control samples from healthy donors and cancer patients. This table comes from immunoSEQ multiplex PCR, and its TCRdb copy is limited to in-frame clones, with some not included. The table shows approximately 97,000 clones, with just under 95% occurring only once. The germline V and J ends were trimmed by 6 bases and 6 bases, with 13 bases remaining between them. The CDR3 is made up of 14 amino acids. Germline values: CDR1 SGHRS, CDR2 YFSETQ. Sequencing was performed on blood. This clonotype originated in a human donor in good health. The donor label of this sample is uncertain. V and J are TRBV5-1 and TRBJ1-6; tentatively, D is TRBD1 (6 bases). CDR3 sequence: CASNRQGLNSPLHF. The CDR3 nucleotides read TGCGCCAGCAACCGTCAGGGGCTTAATTCACCCCTCCACTTT.